The next 11 T cell receptor beta chains were all read from a single sample in a study of technical replicates of blood from a few donors. This table comes from immunoSEQ multiplex PCR, and its TCRdb copy is limited to in-frame clones, with some not included. The repertoire holds tens of thousands of clones, with 95% as singletons. Sequencing input: T cells isolated from PBMCs. The receptors were sampled from a human donor in good health.

J is TRBJ2-5 and V is TRBV6-4; 8 bases fit TRBD1. CDR1 is MRHNA, CDR2 SNTAGT, per germline. The V segment lost 6 bases and the J segment 5 bases; nucleotides outside the gene matches: 14. This CDR3 has 16 residues. CDR3 nucleotides: TGTGCCAGCAGCTCACAGGGGGATGGCGGGTGGGAGACCCAGTACTTC. Translation: CASSSQGDGGWETQYF.

The rearrangement uses TRBV5-8 and TRBJ2-3; 9 bases are a match to TRBD2. Germline lookup yields CDR1 SGHTS and CDR2 YDEGEE. V was clipped by 7 bases and J by 0 bases; unmatched bases: 6. This CDR3 is built from 15 residues. CDR3 bases: TGTGCCAGCCCCCAGCGGGGGGAGAGCACAGATACGCAGTATTTT. Its protein product is CASPQRGESTDTQYF.

The chain uses TRBV5-6 and TRBJ2-1, with TRBD2 as a possible D gene (6 bases). The CDR3 has 13 residues. The V gene lost 6 bases and the J gene lost 8 bases, with 15 bases spanning the gap. Looked up from germline, CDR1 is SGHDT and CDR2 is YYEEEE. Here the CDR3 DNA reads TGTGCCAGCAACCGTTGGGGGGTTGATGAGCAGTTCTTC. Protein product: CASNRWGVDEQFF.

This sequence joins TRBV27 and TRBJ1-1; TRBD1 is a possible D gene (6 bases). This CDR3 comprises 15 residues. V was trimmed by 5 bases and J by 3 bases, leaving 16 bases between them. Germline V gene data show CDR1 as MNHEY and CDR2 as SMNVEV (reference sequence). The CDR3 is CASSEGHGAHTEAFF. The CDR3 DNA reads TGTGCCAGCAGTGAGGGACACGGGGCTCACACTGAAGCTTTCTTT.

The chain has TRBV5-6 and TRBJ1-5, with D tentatively TRBD1 (5 bases). This CDR3 is 15 amino acids long. Germline CDR1 reads SGHDT; CDR2 reads YYEEEE. Trimming removed 4 bases at V and 1 base at J, with 12 bases between. As DNA, the CDR3 is TGTGCCAGCAGCGGGTGGCAGGGAAGCAATCAGCCCCAGCATTTT. Protein product: CASSGWQGSNQPQHF.

The chain joins TRBV2 to TRBJ1-2; tentatively, D is TRBD1 (5 bases). Between the trimmed V and J ends, which lost 0 bases and 8 bases, there was a span of 10 bases. The CDR3 has 13 amino acids. Germline CDR1 reads SNHLY; CDR2 reads FYNNEI. CDR3 loop: CASSEARGSGYTF. The DNA for the CDR3 is TGTGCCAGCAGTGAAGCGCGGGGCAGCGGCTACACCTTC.

The chain recombines TRBV9 with TRBJ1-4, with a possible D match to TRBD1 (6 bases). This CDR3 is built from 17 residues. Germline-derived CDR1 and CDR2 are SGDLS and YYNGEE. The V and J ends lost 3 bases and 3 bases respectively, with 18 bases between them. The CDR3 nucleotides read TGTGCCAGCAGCGCCTCCCAGGGGTTTTTGGCTAATGAAAAACTGTTTTTT. This codes for CASSASQGFLANEKLFF.

The chain employs TRBV7-9 and TRBJ2-7; 10 bases match TRBD1. Germline CDR1 reads SEHNR; CDR2 reads FQNEAQ (reference sequence). The CDR3 sequence is 17 residues long. V dropped 1 base and J dropped 3; count of bases not matched to a gene: 9. CDR3 sequence (DNA): TGTGCCAGCAGCTTAGGCTACCCGGGACAGGGGATCTACGAGCAGTACTTC. Translated: CASSLGYPGQGIYEQYF.

The rearrangement uses TRBV9 and TRBJ1-1; D ambiguous. CDR1 is SGDLS and CDR2 is YYNGEE in the germline V gene. Trimming removed 0 bases from V and 4 bases from J, with 7 bases in between. CDR3 length: 13 residues. The CDR3 sequence: CASSVEVATEAFF. CDR3 nucleotides: TGTGCCAGCAGCGTAGAAGTGGCCACTGAAGCTTTCTTT.

This sequence joins TRBV6-5 and TRBJ1-1, with D possibly matching TRBD1 (6 bases). CDR1 is MNHEY and CDR2 is SVGAGI in the germline V gene. CDR3 size: 14 residues. V was cut by 0 bases and J by 1 base, with 6 bases left in between. The CDR3 protein is CASSYSTGNTEAFF. DNA for the CDR3: TGTGCCAGCAGTTACTCGACAGGGAACACTGAAGCTTTCTTT.

The chain is built from TRBV19 and TRBJ2-1; TRBD1 matches 7 bases. J was trimmed by 5 bases and V by 5 bases; bases with no gene match: 6. The CDR3 spans 14 residues. Germline V gene data show CDR1 as LNHDA and CDR2 as SQIVND (reference sequence). CDR3 sequence: CASSPGQLHNEQFF. The CDR3 nucleotides are TGTGCCAGTAGTCCGGGACAGCTTCACAATGAGCAGTTCTTC.